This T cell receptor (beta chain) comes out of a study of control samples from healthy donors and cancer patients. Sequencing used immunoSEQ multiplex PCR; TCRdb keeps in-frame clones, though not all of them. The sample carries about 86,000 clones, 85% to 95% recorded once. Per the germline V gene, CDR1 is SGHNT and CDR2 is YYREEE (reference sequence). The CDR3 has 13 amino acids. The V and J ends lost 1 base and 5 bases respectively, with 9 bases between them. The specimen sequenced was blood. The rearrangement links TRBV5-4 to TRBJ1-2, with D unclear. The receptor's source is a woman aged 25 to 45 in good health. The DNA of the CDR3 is TGTGCCAGCAGCTTGATGGTATCATATGGCTACACCTTC. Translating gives CASSLMVSYGYTF.